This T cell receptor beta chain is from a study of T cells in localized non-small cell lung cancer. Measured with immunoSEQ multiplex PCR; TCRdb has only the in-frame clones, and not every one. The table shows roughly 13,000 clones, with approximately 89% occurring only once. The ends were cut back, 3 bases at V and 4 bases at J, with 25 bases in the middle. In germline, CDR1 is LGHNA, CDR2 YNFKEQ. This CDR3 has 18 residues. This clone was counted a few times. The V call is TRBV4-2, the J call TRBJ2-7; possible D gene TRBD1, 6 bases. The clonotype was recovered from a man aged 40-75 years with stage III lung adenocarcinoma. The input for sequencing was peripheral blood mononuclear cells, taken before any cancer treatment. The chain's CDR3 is CASSQAPPAQGLWYEQYF. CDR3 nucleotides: TGTGCCAGCAGCCAGGCTCCCCCGGCCCAGGGGTTATGGTACGAGCAGTACTTC.